This T cell receptor (beta chain) came from a study of human T cells and chemical hapten exposure. This clonotype was counted a few times. The V end lost 0 bases, the J end lost 2 bases, and 14 bases lay between the germline ends. Germline assignment: CDR1 LNHNV and CDR2 YYDKDF (reference sequence). CDR3 length equals 17 residues. MiXCR, applied by TCRdb to the RACE reads, yields one record per CDR3 protein. The sample shows around 380,000 distinct CDR3 sequences, 4.8% of them seen only once. Time point indicated: patch test 1, 2 weeks after DPC sensitization. Described treatment: therapeutic diphenylcyclopropenone sensitization with weekly scalp DPC.

The sequencing used whole blood, collected in connection with sensitization to the hapten diphenylcyclopropenone (DPC). The chain links TRBV15 to TRBJ1-5, with a weak D call TRBD1 (6 bases). The TCR originated in a woman in her forties or fifties with alopecia areata. Some clones in this sample may be carry-over from other donors' samples. The CDR3 is CATSRDYQGSGNQPQHF. The CDR3 bases are TGTGCCACCAGCAGAGATTACCAGGGGTCCGGCAATCAGCCCCAGCATTTT. The variable domain in full, completed from reference TRBV15 and TRBJ1-5, reads DAMVIQNPRYQVTQFGKPVTLSCSQTLNHNVMYWYQQKSSQAPKLLFHYYDKDFNNEADTPDNFQSRRPNTSFCFLDIRSPGLGDTAMYLCATSRDYQGSGNQPQHFGDGTRLSIL.